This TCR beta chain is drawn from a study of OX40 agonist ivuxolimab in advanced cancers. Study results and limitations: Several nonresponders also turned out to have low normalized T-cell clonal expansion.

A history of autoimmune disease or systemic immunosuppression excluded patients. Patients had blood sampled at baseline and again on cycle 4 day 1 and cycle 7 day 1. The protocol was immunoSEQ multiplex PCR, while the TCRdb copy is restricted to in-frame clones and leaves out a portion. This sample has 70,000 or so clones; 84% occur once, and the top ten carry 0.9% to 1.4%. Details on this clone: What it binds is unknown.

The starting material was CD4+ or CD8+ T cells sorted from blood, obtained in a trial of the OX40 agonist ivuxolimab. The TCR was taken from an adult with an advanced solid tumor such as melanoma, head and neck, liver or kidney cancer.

The CDR3 is CASSLAGGTEAFF. CDR3 DNA: TGTGCCAGCAGCTTAGCCGGAGGCACTGAAGCTTTCTTT. The chain carries TRBV11-2 and TRBJ1-1; D gene uncertain. This CDR3 contains 13 residues. Germline loops: CDR1 SGHAT, CDR2 FQNNGV. Trimming took 1 base from V and 4 from J, leaving 7 bases between them. The full variable domain, with the rest looked up from reference TRBV11-2 and TRBJ1-1, is EAGVAQSPRYKIIEKRQSVAFWCNPISGHATLYWYQQILGQGPKLLIQFQNNGVVDDSQLPKDRFSAERLKGVDSTLKIQPAKLEDSAVYLCASSLAGGTEAFFGQGTRLTVV.